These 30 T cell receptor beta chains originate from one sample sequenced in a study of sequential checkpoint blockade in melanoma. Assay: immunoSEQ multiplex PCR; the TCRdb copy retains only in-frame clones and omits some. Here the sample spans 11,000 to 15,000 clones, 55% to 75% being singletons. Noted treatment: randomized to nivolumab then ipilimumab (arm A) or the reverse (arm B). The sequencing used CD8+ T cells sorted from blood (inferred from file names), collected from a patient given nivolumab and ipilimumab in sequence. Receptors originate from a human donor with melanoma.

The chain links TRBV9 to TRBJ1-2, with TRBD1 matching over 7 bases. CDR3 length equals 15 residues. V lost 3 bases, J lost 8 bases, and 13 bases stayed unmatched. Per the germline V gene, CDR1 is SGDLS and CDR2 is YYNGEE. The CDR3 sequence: CASSEGDSHSMGYTF. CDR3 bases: TGTGCCAGCAGCGAGGGGGACAGCCATTCTATGGGCTACACCTTC.

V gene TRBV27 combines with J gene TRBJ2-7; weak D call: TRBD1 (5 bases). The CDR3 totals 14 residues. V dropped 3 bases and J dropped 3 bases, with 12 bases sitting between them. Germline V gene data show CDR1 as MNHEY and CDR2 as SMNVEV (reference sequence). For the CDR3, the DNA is TGTGCCAGCAGTTTGGTGGGCAGGGACTACGAGCAGTACTTC. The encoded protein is CASSLVGRDYEQYF.

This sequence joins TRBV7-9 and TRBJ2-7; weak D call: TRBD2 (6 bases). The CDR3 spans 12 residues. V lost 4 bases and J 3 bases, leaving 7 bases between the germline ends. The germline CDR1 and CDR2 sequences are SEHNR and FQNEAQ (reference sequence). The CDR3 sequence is CASSYGGYEQYF. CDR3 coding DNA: TGTGCCAGCAGCTACGGGGGCTACGAGCAGTACTTC. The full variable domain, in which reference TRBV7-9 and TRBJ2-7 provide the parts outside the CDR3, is DTGVSQNPRHKITKRGQNVTFRCDPISEHNRLYWYRQTLGQGPEFLTYFQNEAQLEKSRLLSDRFSAERPKGSFSTLEIQRTEQGDSAMYLCASSYGGYEQYFGPGTRLTVT.

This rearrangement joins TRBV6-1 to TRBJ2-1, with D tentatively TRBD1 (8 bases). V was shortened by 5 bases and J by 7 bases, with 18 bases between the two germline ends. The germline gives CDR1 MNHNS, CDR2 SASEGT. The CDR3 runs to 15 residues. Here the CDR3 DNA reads TGTGCCAGCAGTCACAGGGGGGGACGGGGGAATGAGCAGTTCTTC. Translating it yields CASSHRGGRGNEQFF.

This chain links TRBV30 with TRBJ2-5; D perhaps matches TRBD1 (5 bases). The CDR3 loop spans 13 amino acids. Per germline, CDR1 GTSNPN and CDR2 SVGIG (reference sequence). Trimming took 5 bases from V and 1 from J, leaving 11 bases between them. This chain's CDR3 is CAWETELQETQYF. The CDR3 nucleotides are TGTGCCTGGGAGACAGAACTCCAAGAGACCCAGTACTTC.

CDR3 DNA sequence: TGTGCCAGCAGCCCCCGTCCGGGACTAGCGGGTTATTACAATGAGCAGTTCTTC. This sequence encodes CASSPRPGLAGYYNEQFF. The chain links TRBV7-9 to TRBJ2-1; 12 bases match TRBD2. Germline V CDR1 and CDR2: SEHNR, FQNEAQ (reference sequence). V shed 5 bases and J 4 bases; nucleotides not matched to a gene: 12. This CDR3 is 18 amino acids long.

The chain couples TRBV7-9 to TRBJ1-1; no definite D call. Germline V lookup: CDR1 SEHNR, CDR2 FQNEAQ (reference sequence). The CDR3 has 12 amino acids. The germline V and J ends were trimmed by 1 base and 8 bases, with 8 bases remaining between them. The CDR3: CASSLVSGEAFF. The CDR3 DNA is TGTGCCAGCAGCTTAGTTTCGGGAGAAGCTTTCTTT.

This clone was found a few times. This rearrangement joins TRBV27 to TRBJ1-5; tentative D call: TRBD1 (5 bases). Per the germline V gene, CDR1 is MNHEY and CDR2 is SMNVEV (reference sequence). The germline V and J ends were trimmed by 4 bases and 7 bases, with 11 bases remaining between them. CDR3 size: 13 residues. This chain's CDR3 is CASSSGPGQPQHF. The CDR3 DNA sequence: TGTGCCAGCAGTTCCGGCCCAGGGCAGCCCCAGCATTTT.

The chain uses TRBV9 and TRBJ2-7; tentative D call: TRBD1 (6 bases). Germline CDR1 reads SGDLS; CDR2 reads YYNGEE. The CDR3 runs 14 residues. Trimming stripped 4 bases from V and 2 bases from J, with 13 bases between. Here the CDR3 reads CASSLLPGAYEQYF. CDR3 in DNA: TGTGCCAGCAGCTTATTACCAGGGGCCTACGAGCAGTACTTC.

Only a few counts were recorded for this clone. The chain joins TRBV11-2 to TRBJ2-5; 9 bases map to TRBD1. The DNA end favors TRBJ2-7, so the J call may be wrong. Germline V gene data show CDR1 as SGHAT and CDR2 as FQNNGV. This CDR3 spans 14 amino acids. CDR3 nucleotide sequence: TGTGCCAGCAGCCCCCACAGGGGGCGGGACGAGCAGTACTTC. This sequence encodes CASSPHRGRDEQYF.

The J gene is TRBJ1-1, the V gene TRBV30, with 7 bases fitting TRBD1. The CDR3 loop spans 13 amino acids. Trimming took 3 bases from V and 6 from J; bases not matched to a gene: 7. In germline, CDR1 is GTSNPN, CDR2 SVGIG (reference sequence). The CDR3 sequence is CAWRPRGVPEAFF. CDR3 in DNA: TGTGCCTGGAGGCCCAGGGGGGTGCCTGAAGCTTTCTTT.

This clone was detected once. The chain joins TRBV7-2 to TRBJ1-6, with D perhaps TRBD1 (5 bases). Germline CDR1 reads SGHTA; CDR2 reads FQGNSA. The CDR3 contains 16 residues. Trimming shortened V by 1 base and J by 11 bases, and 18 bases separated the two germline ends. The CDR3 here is CASSLGSRALIAPLHF. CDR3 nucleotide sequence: TGTGCCAGCAGCTTAGGGAGCAGGGCCCTTATCGCACCCCTCCACTTT.

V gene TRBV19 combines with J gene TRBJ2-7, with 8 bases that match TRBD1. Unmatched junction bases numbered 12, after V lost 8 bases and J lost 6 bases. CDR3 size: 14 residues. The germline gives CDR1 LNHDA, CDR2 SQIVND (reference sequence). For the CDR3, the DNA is TGTGCCAGTGGGGCGGACAGGGTTGCTGGCGAGCAGTACTTC. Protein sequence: CASGADRVAGEQYF.

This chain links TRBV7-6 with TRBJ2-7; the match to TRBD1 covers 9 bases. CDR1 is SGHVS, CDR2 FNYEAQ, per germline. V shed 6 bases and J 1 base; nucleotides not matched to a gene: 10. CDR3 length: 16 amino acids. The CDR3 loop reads CASSPTGGLGSYEQYF. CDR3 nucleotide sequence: TGTGCCAGCAGTCCAACAGGGGGCCTAGGTTCCTACGAGCAGTACTTC.

The DNA of the CDR3 is TGTGCCAGCAGAGGGGATACCCAGTACTTC. It translates to CASRGDTQYF. The V call is TRBV2, the J call TRBJ2-5, with D tentatively TRBD1 (5 bases). Trimming pared 6 bases from V and 8 bases from J, leaving 7 bases between. The CDR3 sequence is 10 residues long. Per germline, CDR1 SNHLY and CDR2 FYNNEI.

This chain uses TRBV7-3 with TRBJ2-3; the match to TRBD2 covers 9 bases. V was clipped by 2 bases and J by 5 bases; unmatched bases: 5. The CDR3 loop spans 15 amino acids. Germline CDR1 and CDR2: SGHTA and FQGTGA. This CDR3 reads CASSLAGGQGDTQYF. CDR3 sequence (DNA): TGTGCCAGCAGCTTAGCGGGGGGGCAGGGAGATACGCAGTATTTT.

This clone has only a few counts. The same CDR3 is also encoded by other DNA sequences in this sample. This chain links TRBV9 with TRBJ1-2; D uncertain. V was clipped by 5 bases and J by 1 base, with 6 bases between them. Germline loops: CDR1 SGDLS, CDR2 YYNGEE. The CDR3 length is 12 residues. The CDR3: CASSPGNYGYTF. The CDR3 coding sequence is TGTGCCAGCAGTCCGGGTAACTATGGCTACACCTTC.

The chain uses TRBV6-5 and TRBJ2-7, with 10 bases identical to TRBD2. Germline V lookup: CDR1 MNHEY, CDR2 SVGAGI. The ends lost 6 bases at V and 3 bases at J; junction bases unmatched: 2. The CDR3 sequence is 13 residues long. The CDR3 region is CASSQREGYEQYF. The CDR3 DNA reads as TGTGCCAGCAGCCAGCGGGAGGGCTACGAGCAGTACTTC.

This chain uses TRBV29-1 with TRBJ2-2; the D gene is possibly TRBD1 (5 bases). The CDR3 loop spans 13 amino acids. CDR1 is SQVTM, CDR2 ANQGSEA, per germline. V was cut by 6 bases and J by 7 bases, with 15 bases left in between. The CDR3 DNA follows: TGCAGCGTCGAACCTCAGGGCGGCGGGGAGCTGTTTTTT. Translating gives CSVEPQGGGELFF.

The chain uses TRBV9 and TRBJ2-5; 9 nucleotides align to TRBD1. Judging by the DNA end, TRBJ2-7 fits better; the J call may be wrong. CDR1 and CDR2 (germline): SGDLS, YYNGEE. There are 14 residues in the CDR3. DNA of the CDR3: TGTGCCAGCAGCCCCGGGACAGGGACCTACGAGCAGTACTTC. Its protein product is CASSPGTGTYEQYF.

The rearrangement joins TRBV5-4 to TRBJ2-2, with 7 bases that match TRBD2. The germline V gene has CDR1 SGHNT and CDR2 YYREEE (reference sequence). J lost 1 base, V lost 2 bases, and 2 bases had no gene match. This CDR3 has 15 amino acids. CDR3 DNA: TGTGCCAGCAGCTTTAGGGAGGGGAACACCGGGGAGCTGTTTTTT. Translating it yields CASSFREGNTGELFF.

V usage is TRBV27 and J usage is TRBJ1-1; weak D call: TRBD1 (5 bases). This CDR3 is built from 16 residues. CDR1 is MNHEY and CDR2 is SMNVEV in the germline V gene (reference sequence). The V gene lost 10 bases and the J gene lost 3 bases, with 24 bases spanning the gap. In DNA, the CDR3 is TGTGCCACCAGCGGGGGGAGGAAGATAGAAGACACTGAAGCTTTCTTT. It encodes CATSGGRKIEDTEAFF.

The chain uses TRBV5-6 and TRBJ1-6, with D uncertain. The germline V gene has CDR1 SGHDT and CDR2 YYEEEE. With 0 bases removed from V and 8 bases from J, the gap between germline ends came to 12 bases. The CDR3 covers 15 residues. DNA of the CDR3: TGTGCCAGCAGCTTGGGGTCGGGAACGGATTCACCCCTCCACTTT. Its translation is CASSLGSGTDSPLHF.

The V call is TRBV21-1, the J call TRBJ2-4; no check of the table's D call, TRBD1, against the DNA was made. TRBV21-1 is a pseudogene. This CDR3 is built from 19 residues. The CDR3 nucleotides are TGTGCCAGCAGCAAAGCACCGGGACAGGGGGCAGATAGCCAAAACATTCAGTACTTC. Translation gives CASSKAPGQGADSQNIQYF.

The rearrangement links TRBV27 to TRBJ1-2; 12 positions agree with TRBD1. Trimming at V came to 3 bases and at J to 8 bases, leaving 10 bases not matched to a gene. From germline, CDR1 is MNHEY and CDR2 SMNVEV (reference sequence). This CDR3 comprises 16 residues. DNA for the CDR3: TGTGCCAGCAGTTTCTTTCCGGGACAGGGGGCCTGGGGCTACACCTTC. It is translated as CASSFFPGQGAWGYTF.

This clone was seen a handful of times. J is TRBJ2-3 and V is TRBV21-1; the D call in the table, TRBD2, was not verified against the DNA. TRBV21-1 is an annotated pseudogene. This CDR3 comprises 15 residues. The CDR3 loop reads CASSKREERTDTQYF. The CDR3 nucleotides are TGTGCCAGCAGCAAGCGGGAGGAGCGGACAGATACGCAGTATTTT.

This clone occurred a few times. The CDR3 spells CASSPAQPPRGVYEQYF. The DNA for the CDR3 is TGTGCCAGCAGCCCCGCCCAACCGCCGCGGGGGGTATACGAGCAGTACTTC. The chain has TRBV13 and TRBJ2-7, with TRBD2 matching over 8 bases. The trim removed 5 bases at V and 4 bases at J, leaving 16 bases unmatched. In germline, CDR1 is PRHDT, CDR2 FYEKMQ (reference sequence). CDR3 length: 17 amino acids.

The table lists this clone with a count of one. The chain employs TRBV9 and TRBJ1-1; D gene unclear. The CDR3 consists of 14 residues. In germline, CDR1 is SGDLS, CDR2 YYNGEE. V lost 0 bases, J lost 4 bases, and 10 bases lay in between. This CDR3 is CASSVATRGTEAFF. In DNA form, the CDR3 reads TGTGCCAGCAGCGTAGCGACCCGGGGCACTGAAGCTTTCTTT.

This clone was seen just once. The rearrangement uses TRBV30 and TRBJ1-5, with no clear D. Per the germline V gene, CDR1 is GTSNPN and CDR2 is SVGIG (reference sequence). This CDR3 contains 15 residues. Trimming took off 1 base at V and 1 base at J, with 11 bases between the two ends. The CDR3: CAWSAVAVSNQPQHF. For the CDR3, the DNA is TGTGCCTGGAGTGCCGTGGCAGTAAGCAATCAGCCCCAGCATTTT. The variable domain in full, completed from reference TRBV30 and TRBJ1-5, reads SQTIHQWPATLVQPVGSPLSLECTVEGTSNPNLYWYRQAAGRGLQLLFYSVGIGQISSEVPQNLSASRPQDRQFILSSKKLLLSDSGFYLCAWSAVAVSNQPQHFGDGTRLSIL.

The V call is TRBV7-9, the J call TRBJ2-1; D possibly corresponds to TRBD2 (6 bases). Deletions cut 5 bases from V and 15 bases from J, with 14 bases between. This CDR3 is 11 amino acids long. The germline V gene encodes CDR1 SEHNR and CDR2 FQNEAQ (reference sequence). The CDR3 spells CASSEEGSRFF. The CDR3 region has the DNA TGTGCCAGCAGCGAGGAGGGAAGTCGGTTCTTC.